This T cell receptor (beta chain) was retrieved from a study of graft-versus-host responses after intestinal transplantation. Findings of the study overall: There was an association between peak levels of circulating GvH clones and early post-transplant HvG declines.

V dropped 6 bases and J dropped 1 base, with 10 bases sitting between them. The CDR3 has 13 residues. Germline lookup yields CDR1 SGHRS and CDR2 YFSETQ. Notes on this clone: Its cognate antigen is unknown.

Produced via immunoSEQ multiplex PCR; TCRdb's table is partial and in-frame only. The data contain 130,000 or so clones, around nine tenths of them singletons. This specimen consisted of unstimulated CD4+ T cells sorted from spleen or lymph node cells, obtained before intestinal transplant. This TCR derives from a human donor who received an intestinal transplant. The chain recombines TRBV5-1 with TRBJ1-1; D not resolved. CDR3 in amino acids: CASKGGSNTEAFF. The CDR3 DNA sequence: TGCGCCAGCAAGGGTGGATCGAACACTGAAGCTTTCTTT.